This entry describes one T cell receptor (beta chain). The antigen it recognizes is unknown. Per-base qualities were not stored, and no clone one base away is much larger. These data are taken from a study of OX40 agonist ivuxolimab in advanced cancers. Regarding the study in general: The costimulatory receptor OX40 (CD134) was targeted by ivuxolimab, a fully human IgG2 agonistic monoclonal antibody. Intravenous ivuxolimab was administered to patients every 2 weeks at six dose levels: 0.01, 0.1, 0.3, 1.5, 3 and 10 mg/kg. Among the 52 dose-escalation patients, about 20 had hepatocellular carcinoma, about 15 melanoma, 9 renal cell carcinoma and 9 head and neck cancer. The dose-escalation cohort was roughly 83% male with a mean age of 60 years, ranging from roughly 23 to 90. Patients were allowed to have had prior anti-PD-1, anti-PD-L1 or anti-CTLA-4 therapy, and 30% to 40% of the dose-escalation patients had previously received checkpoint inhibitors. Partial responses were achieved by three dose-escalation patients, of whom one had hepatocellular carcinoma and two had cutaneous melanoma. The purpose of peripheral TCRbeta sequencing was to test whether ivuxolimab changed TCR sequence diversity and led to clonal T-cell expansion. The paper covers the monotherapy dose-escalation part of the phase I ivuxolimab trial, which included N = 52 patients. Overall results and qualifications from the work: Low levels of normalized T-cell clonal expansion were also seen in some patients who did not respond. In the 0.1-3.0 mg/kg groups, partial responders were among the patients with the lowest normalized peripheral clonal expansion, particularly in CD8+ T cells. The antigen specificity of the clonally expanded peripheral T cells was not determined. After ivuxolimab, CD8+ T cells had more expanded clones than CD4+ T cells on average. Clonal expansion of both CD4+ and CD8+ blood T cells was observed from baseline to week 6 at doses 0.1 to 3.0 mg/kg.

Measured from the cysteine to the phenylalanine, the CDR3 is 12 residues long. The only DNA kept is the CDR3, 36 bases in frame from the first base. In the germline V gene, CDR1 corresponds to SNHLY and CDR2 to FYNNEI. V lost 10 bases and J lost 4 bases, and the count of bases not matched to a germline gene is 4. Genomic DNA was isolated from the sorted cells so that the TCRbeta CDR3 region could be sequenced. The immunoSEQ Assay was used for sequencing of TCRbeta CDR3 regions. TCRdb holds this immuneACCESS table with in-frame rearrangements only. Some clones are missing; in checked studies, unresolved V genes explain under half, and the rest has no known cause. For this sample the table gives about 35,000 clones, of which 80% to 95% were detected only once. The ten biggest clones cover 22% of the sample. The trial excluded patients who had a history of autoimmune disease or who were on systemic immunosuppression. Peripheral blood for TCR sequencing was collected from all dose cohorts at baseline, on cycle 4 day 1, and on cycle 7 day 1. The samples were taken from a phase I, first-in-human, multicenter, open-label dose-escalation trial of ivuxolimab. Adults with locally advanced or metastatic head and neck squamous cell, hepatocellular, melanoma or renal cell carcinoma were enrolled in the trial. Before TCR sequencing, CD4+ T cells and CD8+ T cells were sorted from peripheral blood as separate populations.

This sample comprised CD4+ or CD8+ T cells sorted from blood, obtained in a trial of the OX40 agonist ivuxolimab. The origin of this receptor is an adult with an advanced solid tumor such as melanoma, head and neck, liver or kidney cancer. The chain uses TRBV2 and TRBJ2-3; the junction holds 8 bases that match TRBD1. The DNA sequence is TGTGCCACGACAGGGGTGGCAGATACGCAGTATTTT. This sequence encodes CATTGVADTQYF. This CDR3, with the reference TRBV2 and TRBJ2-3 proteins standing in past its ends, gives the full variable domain EPEVTQTPSHQVTQMGQEVILRCVPISNHLYFYWYRQILGQKVEFLVSFYNNEISEKSEIFDDQFSVERPDGSNFTLKIRSTKLEDSAMYFCATTGVADTQYFGPGTRLTVL.